One and the same sample provided the 19 T cell receptor beta chains below, sequenced in a study of OX40 agonist ivuxolimab in advanced cancers. The method was immunoSEQ multiplex PCR; TCRdb's version includes in-frame clones alone and lacks a portion of them. The sample yields some 45,000 clones, 75% to 85% seen once. This material consisted of CD4+ or CD8+ T cells sorted from blood, taken in a trial of the OX40 agonist ivuxolimab. Receptors were obtained from an adult with an advanced solid tumor such as melanoma, head and neck, liver or kidney cancer.

The chain links TRBV5-1 to TRBJ2-3, with TRBD1 matching over 10 bases. The CDR3 runs 18 residues. Germline lookup yields CDR1 SGHRS and CDR2 YFSETQ. V shed 4 bases, J shed 2 bases, and the junction held 13 bases outside the gene matches. The CDR3 region is CASSQSPGQGILTDTQYF. CDR3 nucleotide sequence: TGCGCCAGCAGCCAGTCGCCGGGACAGGGGATTCTCACAGATACGCAGTATTTT.

The chain combines TRBV30 with TRBJ2-7, with D possibly being TRBD1 or TRBD2 (6 bases each). This CDR3 comprises 13 residues. Per germline, CDR1 GTSNPN and CDR2 SVGIG (reference sequence). V lost 0 bases and J 6 bases, leaving 12 bases between the germline ends. The CDR3 spells CAWSVSRGLEQYF. CDR3 nucleotide sequence: TGTGCCTGGAGTGTATCTCGGGGGCTCGAGCAGTACTTC.

This sequence joins TRBV7-2 and TRBJ1-4, with D possibly matching TRBD1 (6 bases). V gave up 1 base and J gave up 10 bases, with 13 bases separating them. The CDR3 spans 14 residues. Per germline, CDR1 SGHTA and CDR2 FQGNSA. The CDR3 DNA sequence: TGTGCCAGCAGCTTAGATGGGGGGCGCGTAAAACTGTTTTTT. It is translated as CASSLDGGRVKLFF.

A word on this clone: A junction end diverges from the germline sequence, so it may reflect a read error. This chain uses TRBV6-6 with TRBJ1-4, with D unresolved. This CDR3 spans 16 amino acids. Germline CDR1 and CDR2: MNHNY and SVGAGI (reference sequence). The CDR3 DNA reads TGTGCCAGCAGTTACCGGGCAGTGACAACTAGTGAAAAACTGTTTTTT. Residues: CASSYRAVTTSEKLFF.

This clone was observed once. Likely a read error: the CDR3 ends without its conserved phenylalanine or tryptophan. This chain joins TRBV10-3 and TRBJ1-5; 7 bases line up with TRBD1. Germline CDR1 and CDR2: ENHRY and SYGVKD. Trimming cost V 10 bases and J 6 bases; bases outside gene matches: 15. The CDR3 covers 15 residues. The CDR3 spells CASRGLTGKAQPQHL. DNA of the CDR3: TGTGCCAGCAGGGGACTGACAGGGAAAGCTCAGCCCCAGCATCTT.

The V gene is TRBV7-2, the J gene TRBJ2-1; the D is unclear. This CDR3 contains 15 residues. Germline loops: CDR1 SGHTA, CDR2 FQGNSA. V was trimmed by 5 bases and J by 9 bases, leaving 20 bases between them. In nucleotides, the CDR3 is TGTGCCAGCAGCCCCTCACCCCCGCGGAAGCGTGAGCAGTTCTTC. It is translated as CASSPSPPRKREQFF. The full variable domain, in which reference TRBV7-2 and TRBJ2-1 provide the parts outside the CDR3, is GAGVSQSPSNKVTEKGKDVELRCDPISGHTALYWYRQSLGQGLEFLIYFQGNSAPDKSGLPSDRFSAERTGGSVSTLTIQRTQQEDSAVYLCASSPSPPRKREQFFGPGTRLTVL.

The CDR3 coding sequence is TGTGCCAGCAGCGGGTACAGCTATGGCTACACCTTC. Translation gives CASSGYSYGYTF. This sequence joins TRBV9 and TRBJ1-2; D is unresolved. This CDR3 is 12 amino acids long. Germline lookup yields CDR1 SGDLS and CDR2 YYNGEE. V shed 3 bases and J shed 4 bases, with 7 bases lying between them.

The chain carries TRBV19 and TRBJ1-2; D unclear. The germline V gene has CDR1 LNHDA and CDR2 SQIVND (reference sequence). CDR3 length: 13 residues. The ends were cut back, 6 bases at V and 8 bases at J, with 16 bases in the middle. CDR3 sequence: CASSPARGRGYTF. The CDR3, as DNA: TGTGCCAGTAGCCCAGCCCGCGGGCGAGGCTACACCTTC.

V is TRBV6-5 and J is TRBJ1-5, with TRBD1 matching over 8 bases. Looked up from germline, CDR1 is MNHEY and CDR2 is SVGAGI. The V gene end was trimmed by 6 bases and the J gene end by 3 bases; junction bases not matched to a gene: 4. The CDR3 runs 14 residues. CDR3 DNA: TGTGCCAGCAGGAGACAGGGGACCAATCAGCCCCAGCATTTT. This encodes CASRRQGTNQPQHF.

The V and J genes are TRBV29-1 and TRBJ2-1; no reliable D call. Deletions cut 6 bases from V and 5 bases from J, with 8 bases between. The CDR3 is made up of 11 amino acids. Germline CDR1 SQVTM, CDR2 ANQGSEA. CDR3 protein: CSVSTNNEQFF. The CDR3 DNA sequence: TGCAGCGTCTCTACCAACAATGAGCAGTTCTTC.

Only one count was recorded for this clone. The J gene is TRBJ2-3, the V gene TRBV27, with a weak D call TRBD2 (5 bases). The CDR3 spans 15 residues. Germline V gene lookup returns CDR1 MNHEY and CDR2 SMNVEV (reference sequence). V was trimmed by 5 bases and J by 8 bases, leaving 20 bases between them. The DNA for the CDR3 is TGTGCCAGCAGTCGACAAGACCGAATAGGAGGTACGCAGTATTTT. It encodes CASSRQDRIGGTQYF.

The chain carries TRBV9 and TRBJ1-1; 9 bases match TRBD1. The CDR3 loop spans 15 amino acids. Unmatched junction bases numbered 5, after V lost 3 bases and J lost 2 bases. The V gene's germline CDR1 is SGDLS and CDR2 YYNGEE. The CDR3 bases are TGTGCCAGCAGCGGAACAGGGGGCCCTAACACTGAAGCTTTCTTT. It encodes CASSGTGGPNTEAFF. Based on the CDR3 plus reference TRBV9 and TRBJ1-1, the full variable domain is DSGVTQTPKHLITATGQRVTLRCSPRSGDLSVYWYQQSLDQGLQFLIQYYNGEERAKGNILERFSAQQFPDLHSELNLSSLELGDSALYFCASSGTGGPNTEAFFGQGTRLTVV.

The CDR3 DNA follows: TGTGCCAGCAGCCCGGGACAGGGGGTCACTGAAGCTTTCTTT. As protein: CASSPGQGVTEAFF. V is TRBV7-9 and J is TRBJ1-1, with TRBD1 matching 11 bases. This CDR3 comprises 14 residues. The germline V gene has CDR1 SEHNR and CDR2 FQNEAQ (reference sequence). Losses at the gene ends were 5 bases for V and 4 bases for J; bases not matched to a gene: 3.

This chain uses TRBV7-2 with TRBJ2-3, with no clear D. V lost 5 bases and J lost 0, with 12 bases in between. Germline V CDR1 and CDR2: SGHTA, FQGNSA. CDR3 length: 15 residues. This CDR3 reads CASSRVKASTDTQYF. CDR3 bases: TGTGCCAGCAGCCGCGTCAAAGCCAGCACAGATACGCAGTATTTT.

The V gene is TRBV5-1, the J gene TRBJ1-2, with D tentatively TRBD1 (5 bases). V was cut by 6 bases and J by 6 bases, with 18 bases left in between. There are 14 residues in the CDR3. Germline assignment: CDR1 SGHRS and CDR2 YFSETQ. CDR3 in DNA: TGCGCCAGCAACCCCTGGGGTGGGGCTGATGGCTACACCTTC. Translated, it gives CASNPWGGADGYTF.

Written as DNA, the CDR3 is TGTGCCAGCAGCCAAAGGGGCGAGCAGTACTTC. Protein: CASSQRGEQYF. The V call is TRBV7-2, the J call TRBJ2-7, with D possibly being TRBD1 (5 bases). CDR1 is SGHTA, CDR2 FQGNSA, per germline. The CDR3 covers 11 residues. V was cut by 5 bases and J by 6 bases, with 8 bases left in between.

The rearrangement joins TRBV5-1 to TRBJ1-1; 10 nucleotides match TRBD1. The CDR3 sequence is 19 residues long. CDR1 and CDR2 from the germline V gene are SGHRS and YFSETQ. The trim removed 2 bases at V and 0 bases at J, leaving 13 bases unmatched. CDR3 protein: CASSFQNRDRGRMNTEAFF. CDR3 nucleotide sequence: TGCGCCAGCAGCTTCCAGAATCGGGACAGGGGCAGGATGAACACTGAAGCTTTCTTT.

For the CDR3, the DNA is TGTGCCAGCAGTGAAATGACGGGGGGAAACGAGCAGTACTTC. Amino acid sequence: CASSEMTGGNEQYF. This chain links TRBV2 with TRBJ2-5; 7 bases fit TRBD2. The last part of the DNA fits TRBJ2-7 better; the J call may be wrong. Germline values: CDR1 SNHLY, CDR2 FYNNEI. The length of the CDR3 is 14 residues.

This clone was counted a single time. The rearrangement joins TRBV7-2 to TRBJ1-1; D unclear. V gave up 5 bases and J gave up 3 bases, with 13 bases separating them. Germline CDR1 reads SGHTA; CDR2 reads FQGNSA. This CDR3 spans 14 amino acids. The CDR3 spells CASSHWGGYTEAFF. CDR3 nucleotide sequence: TGTGCCAGCAGCCATTGGGGTGGGTACACTGAAGCTTTCTTT.